These 10 T cell receptor beta chains originate from one sample sequenced in a study of T cell responses to AZD1222 COVID-19 vaccine. The table came from immunoSEQ multiplex PCR; TCRdb's copy has only in-frame clones and leaves some out. The data contain 100,000 to 150,000 clones, just over 90% of them singletons. This specimen was peripheral blood, taken on day 0 of AZD1222 vaccination. The origin of the receptors is an adult in good health.

This chain connects TRBV24-1 to TRBJ1-4; 10 nucleotides align to TRBD1. CDR1 KGHDR and CDR2 SFDVKD come from the germline V gene. V lost 5 bases to trimming and J lost 6 bases; unmatched junction nucleotides: 2. This CDR3 has 14 amino acids. CDR3 amino acids: CATSAGTGDEKLFF. The CDR3 nucleotides are TGTGCCACCAGTGCCGGGACAGGGGATGAAAAACTGTTTTTT.

The chain links TRBV4-3 to TRBJ1-2; D unresolved. Trimming removed 0 bases at V and 7 bases at J, with 12 bases between. CDR1 is LGHNA and CDR2 is YSLEER in the germline V gene. CDR3 size: 14 residues. The CDR3 loop is CASSQDQRGRGYTF. Written as DNA, the CDR3 is TGCGCCAGCAGCCAAGATCAGCGGGGTCGTGGCTACACCTTC.

The rearrangement links TRBV6-5 to TRBJ2-1; possible D gene TRBD1, 6 bases. Per the germline V gene, CDR1 is MNHEY and CDR2 is SVGAGI. The V gene lost 5 bases and the J gene lost 8 bases, with 19 bases spanning the gap. The CDR3 is 15 amino acids. CDR3 in DNA: TGTGCCAGCAGTAAACGGGACACGGAGTTCTATGAGCAGTTCTTC. Protein: CASSKRDTEFYEQFF.

The chain is built from TRBV7-9 and TRBJ2-1; D is undetermined. V gave up 5 bases and J gave up 5 bases, with 10 bases separating them. The CDR3 runs to 13 residues. CDR1 and CDR2 (germline): SEHNR, FQNEAQ (reference sequence). The CDR3 region is CASSPRLDNEQFF. The CDR3, as DNA: TGTGCCAGCAGCCCCCGACTCGACAATGAGCAGTTCTTC. The full variable domain, in which reference TRBV7-9 and TRBJ2-1 provide the parts outside the CDR3, is DTGVSQNPRHKITKRGQNVTFRCDPISEHNRLYWYRQTLGQGPEFLTYFQNEAQLEKSRLLSDRFSAERPKGSFSTLEIQRTEQGDSAMYLCASSPRLDNEQFFGPGTRLTVL.

This clone has only a few counts. V usage is TRBV19 and J usage is TRBJ1-1, with 7 positions matching TRBD1. The CDR3 runs to 13 residues. Looked up from germline, CDR1 is LNHDA and CDR2 is SQIVND (reference sequence). V dropped 11 bases and J dropped 1; count of bases not matched to a gene: 7. CDR3 protein: CAVNRGRNTEAFF. CDR3 sequence (DNA): TGTGCCGTCAACAGGGGTCGGAACACTGAAGCTTTCTTT.

The rearrangement links TRBV5-1 to TRBJ2-3, with D possibly being TRBD1 or TRBD2 (5 bases each). CDR1 and CDR2 (germline): SGHRS, YFSETQ. Trimming took 4 bases from V and 3 from J, leaving 12 bases between them. The CDR3 is 14 residues long. CDR3: CASSPGTHTDTQYF. The CDR3 coding sequence is TGCGCCAGCAGCCCGGGGACGCATACAGATACGCAGTATTTT.

The chain carries TRBV5-5 and TRBJ2-7; 7 nucleotides align to TRBD1. The V segment lost 4 bases and the J segment 3 bases; nucleotides outside the gene matches: 7. The V gene's germline CDR1 is SGHKS and CDR2 YYEKEE (reference sequence). The CDR3 is 14 residues long. CDR3 coding DNA: TGTGCCAGCAGCGCCGGGGCAGGGGGCTACGAGCAGTACTTC. This sequence encodes CASSAGAGGYEQYF.

This clone appeared a single time. This chain uses TRBV7-2 with TRBJ2-2, with D possibly being TRBD1 (6 bases). Germline CDR1 and CDR2: SGHTA and FQGNSA. The V gene lost 1 base and the J gene lost 0 bases, with 9 bases spanning the gap. The length of the CDR3 is 16 residues. DNA of the CDR3: TGTGCCAGCAGCTTAGTAGGGGGAACGAACACCGGGGAGCTGTTTTTT. Protein sequence: CASSLVGGTNTGELFF.

The chain combines TRBV28 with TRBJ2-7; D unclear. Between the trimmed V and J ends, which lost 5 bases and 4 bases, there was a span of 3 bases. The CDR3 has 10 residues. Germline assignment: CDR1 MDHEN and CDR2 SYDVKM. The CDR3: CASSQYEQYF. In DNA, the CDR3 is TGTGCCAGCAGTCAGTACGAGCAGTACTTC.

For this clone: Distinct nucleotide sequences in the sample also encode this CDR3. This chain links TRBV12-3 or TRBV12-4 with TRBJ2-7; D ambiguous. Trimming removed 1 base from V and 6 bases from J, with 7 bases in between. The CDR3 runs 12 residues. CDR3 in amino acids: CASSLDSPEQYF. The CDR3 DNA reads as TGTGCCAGCAGTTTAGATTCCCCCGAGCAGTACTTC.